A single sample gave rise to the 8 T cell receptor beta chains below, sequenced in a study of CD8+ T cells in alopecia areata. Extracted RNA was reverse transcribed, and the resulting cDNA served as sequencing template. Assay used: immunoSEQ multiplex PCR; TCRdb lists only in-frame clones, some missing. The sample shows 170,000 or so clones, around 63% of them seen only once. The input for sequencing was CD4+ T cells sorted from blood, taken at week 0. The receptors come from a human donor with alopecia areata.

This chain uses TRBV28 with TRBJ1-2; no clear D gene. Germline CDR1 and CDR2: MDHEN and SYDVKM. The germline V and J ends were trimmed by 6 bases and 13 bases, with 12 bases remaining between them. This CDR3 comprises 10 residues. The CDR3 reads CASSGWKVTF. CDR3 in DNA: TGTGCCAGCAGCGGTTGGAAAGTCACCTTC.

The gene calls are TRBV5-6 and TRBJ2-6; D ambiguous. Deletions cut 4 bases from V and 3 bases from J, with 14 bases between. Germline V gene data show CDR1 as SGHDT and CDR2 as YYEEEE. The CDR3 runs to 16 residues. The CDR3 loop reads CASSLKVAHGANVLTF. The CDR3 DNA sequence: TGTGCCAGCAGCCTAAAGGTGGCCCATGGGGCCAACGTCCTGACTTTC.

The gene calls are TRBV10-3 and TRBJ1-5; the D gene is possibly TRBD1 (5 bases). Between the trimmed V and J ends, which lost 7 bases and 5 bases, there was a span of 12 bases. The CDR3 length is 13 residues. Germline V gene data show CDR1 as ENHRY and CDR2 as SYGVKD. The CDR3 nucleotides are TGTGCCATCAAGGGGACCCCTGATCAGCCCCAGCATTTT. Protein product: CAIKGTPDQPQHF.

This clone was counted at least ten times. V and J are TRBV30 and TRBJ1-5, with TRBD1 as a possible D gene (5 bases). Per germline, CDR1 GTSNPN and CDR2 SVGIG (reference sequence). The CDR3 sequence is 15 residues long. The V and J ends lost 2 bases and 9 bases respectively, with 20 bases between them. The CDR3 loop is CAWSSPGSSNVPQHF. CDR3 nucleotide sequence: TGTGCCTGGAGTTCGCCAGGGTCCTCGAATGTGCCCCAGCATTTT. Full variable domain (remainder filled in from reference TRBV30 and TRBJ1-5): SQTIHQWPATLVQPVGSPLSLECTVEGTSNPNLYWYRQAAGRGLQLLFYSVGIGQISSEVPQNLSASRPQDRQFILSSKKLLLSDSGFYLCAWSSPGSSNVPQHFGDGTRLSIL.

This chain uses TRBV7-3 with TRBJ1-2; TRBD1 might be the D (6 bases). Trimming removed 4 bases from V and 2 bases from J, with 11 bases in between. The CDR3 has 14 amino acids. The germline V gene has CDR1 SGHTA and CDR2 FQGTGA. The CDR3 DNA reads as TGTGCCAGCAGCTCCATCGGACAGAACTATGGCTACACCTTC. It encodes CASSSIGQNYGYTF.

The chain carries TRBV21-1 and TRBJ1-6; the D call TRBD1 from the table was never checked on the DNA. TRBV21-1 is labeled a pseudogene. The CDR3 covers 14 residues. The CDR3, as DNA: TGTGCCAGCGGGGGCGGGACAGTGAATTCACCCCTCCACTTT. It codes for CASGGGTVNSPLHF.

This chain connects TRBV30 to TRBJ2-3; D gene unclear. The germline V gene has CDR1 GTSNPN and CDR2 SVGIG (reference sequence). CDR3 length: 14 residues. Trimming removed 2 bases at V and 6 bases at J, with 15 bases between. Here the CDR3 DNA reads TGTGCCTGGAGTTGGGCATCCCGGATGGATACGCAGTATTTT. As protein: CAWSWASRMDTQYF. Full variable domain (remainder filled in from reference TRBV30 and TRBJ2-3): SQTIHQWPATLVQPVGSPLSLECTVEGTSNPNLYWYRQAAGRGLQLLFYSVGIGQISSEVPQNLSASRPQDRQFILSSKKLLLSDSGFYLCAWSWASRMDTQYFGPGTRLTVL.

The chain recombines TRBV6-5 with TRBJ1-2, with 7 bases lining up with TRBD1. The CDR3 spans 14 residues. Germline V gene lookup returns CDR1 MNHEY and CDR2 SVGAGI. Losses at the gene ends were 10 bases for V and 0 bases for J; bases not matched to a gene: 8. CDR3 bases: TGTGCCACCCAGGAGGGGGCCACTAACTATGGCTACACCTTC. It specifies CATQEGATNYGYTF.